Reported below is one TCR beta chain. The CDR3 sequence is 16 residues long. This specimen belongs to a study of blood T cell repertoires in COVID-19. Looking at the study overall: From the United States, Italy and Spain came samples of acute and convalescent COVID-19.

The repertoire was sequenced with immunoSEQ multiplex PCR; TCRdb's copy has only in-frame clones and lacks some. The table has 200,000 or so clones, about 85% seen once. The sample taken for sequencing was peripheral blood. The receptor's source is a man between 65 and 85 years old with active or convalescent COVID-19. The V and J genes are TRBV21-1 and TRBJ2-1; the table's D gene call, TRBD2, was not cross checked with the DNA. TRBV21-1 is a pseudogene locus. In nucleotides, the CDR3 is TGTGCCAGCAGCAAACGGCGGGAGCGGTCCTACAATGAGCAGTTCTTC. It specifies CASSKRRERSYNEQFF.